The 8 T cell receptor beta chains below all came from one sample that was sequenced in a study of T cells in Graves' hyperthyroidism and ophthalmopathy (dated by TCRdb to 2018 to 2020). Library generation was performed with multiplex PCR. Instrument on record: Illumina HiSeq 2000. The TCR beta CDR3 regions were amplified from the RNA transcripts. The first round of RT-PCR for the TCR CDR3 was performed with the HTBI primer set and the Qiagen OneStep RT-PCR kit. The raw public reads went through TCRdb reprocessing: fastp at Q25, MiXCR clone calling, in-frame beta chains kept. One record per CDR3 amino acid sequence lists the most common genes and DNA. The sample records roughly 710,000 distinct CDR3 sequences, 35% of which are singletons. In total, the top ten clones hold approximately 31% of the sample. Input material: blood. The receptors shown here come from a woman in her forties with Graves' hyperthyroidism.

The CDR3 nucleotides are TGTGCCAGCAGCCCGGGGACAGCCACGGGGGAAAAACTGTTTTTT. Protein: CASSPGTATGEKLFF. The chain joins TRBV11-1 to TRBJ1-4; TRBD1 agrees at 7 bases. V trimming: 5 bases; J trimming: 8 bases; junction bases outside the gene matches: 11. The CDR3 extends over 15 amino acids. Germline V gene sequence: CDR1 SGHAT, CDR2 FQDESV (reference sequence).

This clonotype was observed many times. The gene calls are TRBV19 and TRBJ1-5; D might be TRBD1 (6 bases). The CDR3 is 14 amino acids. In germline, CDR1 is LNHDA, CDR2 SQIVND (reference sequence). With 7 bases removed from V and 3 bases from J, the gap between germline ends came to 13 bases. CDR3 DNA: TGTGCCAGTAAGGAAGGGGGATACAATCAGCCCCAGCATTTT. It codes for CASKEGGYNQPQHF.

This chain uses TRBV27 with TRBJ1-5, with D unclear. Germline V gene lookup returns CDR1 MNHEY and CDR2 SMNVEV (reference sequence). V shed 9 bases and J shed 7 bases, with 10 bases lying between them. The CDR3 has 11 amino acids. Written as DNA, the CDR3 is TGTGCCAGTCCAGAGGAACAGCCCCAGCATTTT. It specifies CASPEEQPQHF.

The chain carries TRBV19 and TRBJ2-7; 9 bases are a match to TRBD1. CDR3 length: 15 amino acids. Unmatched junction bases numbered 9, after V lost 7 bases and J lost 2 bases. Germline V gene lookup returns CDR1 LNHDA and CDR2 SQIVND (reference sequence). CDR3 residues: CASTPRTGDTYEQYF. DNA for the CDR3: TGTGCCAGTACTCCCAGGACAGGGGATACCTACGAGCAGTACTTC.

This rearrangement joins TRBV10-2 to TRBJ1-1; D ambiguous. Between the trimmed V and J ends, which lost 4 bases and 5 bases, there was a span of 8 bases. This CDR3 is built from 12 residues. The germline V gene has CDR1 WSHSY and CDR2 SAAADI. The DNA for the CDR3 is TGCGCCAGCAGTGCGGTGGGTACTGAAGCTTTCTTT. Residues: CASSAVGTEAFF.

This clonotype was seen at least ten times. The V gene is TRBV6-1, the J gene TRBJ2-7; unclear D gene. CDR3 size: 14 residues. The V end lost 0 bases, the J end lost 3 bases, and 9 bases lay between the germline ends. Looked up from germline, CDR1 is MNHNS and CDR2 is SASEGT. The CDR3 sequence is CASSEAPIFYEQYF. CDR3 in DNA: TGTGCCAGCAGTGAAGCTCCGATCTTCTACGAGCAGTACTTC.

On this clonotype: An end of the junction differs from the germline gene, which may be a read error. The chain employs TRBV10-2 and TRBJ1-2; weak D call: TRBD1 (6 bases). The V gene's germline CDR1 is WSHSY and CDR2 SAAADI. The CDR3 has 14 amino acids. Written as DNA, the CDR3 is TGCGCCAACAGTCTAACAGGGACCGGGAAAGGCTACACCTTC. Amino acids: CANSLTGTGKGYTF.

This clonotype was seen many times. The V and J genes are TRBV5-4 and TRBJ2-5; D not certain. The ends were cut back, 7 bases at V and 0 bases at J, with 4 bases in the middle. CDR1 and CDR2 (germline): SGHNT, YYREEE (reference sequence). The CDR3 length is 11 residues. As DNA, the CDR3 is TGTGCCAGCGGGCACCAAGAGACCCAGTACTTC. Protein product: CASGHQETQYF.